The entry below gives a single TCR beta chain sequence along with its context. Its target antigen remains unknown. No qualities accompany the bases; no much larger clone lies one base away. This specimen comes from a study of T cell repertoires in MIS-A myocarditis (dated by TCRdb to the early 2020s). TCRbeta CDR3 regions were amplified with the immunoSEQ bias-controlled multiplex PCR and sequenced at high throughput. On the authors' methods: The immunoSEQ vendor pipeline collapsed and filtered the CDR3 sequences so that the abundance and frequency of each unique TCRbeta CDR3 could be quantified. CD-HIT clustered dominant CDR3 amino acid sequences with SARS-CoV-2-specific ImmuneCODE TCRbeta sequences at a 90% global sequence identity threshold. A clone was classed as hyperexpanded at a frequency of 0.1 to 1 and as large at a frequency of 0.01 to 0.1. The CDR3 amino acid sequences and the V and J gene assignments of the dominant clones were confirmed with MiXCR. The R stringdist package was used to compute Levenshtein distances between the patient clonotypes and the ImmuneCODE hits. The clones in this table, taken by TCRdb from immuneACCESS, are in-frame only. Not every clone is retained; where verified, under half of the shortfall comes from an unresolved V gene, and the cause of the rest is unknown. The V and J calls and clone size are taken from that table; D and trimming were inferred from the DNA. The sample data list 15,000 or so clones, and around 70% of these were observed just once. The ten largest clones take up roughly 61% of the sample.

The QIAamp DNA FFPE kit was used to extract genomic DNA from formalin-fixed paraffin-embedded autopsy tissue. The germline V gene supplies CDR1 SQVTM and CDR2 ANQGSEA. The trim is 1 base for V and 3 bases for J, with a gap of 9 bases between the germline ends. Spanning cysteine to phenylalanine, the CDR3 consists of 14 amino acids. Only the CDR3 DNA stays, 42 bases, in frame from base 1. The clonotype was recovered from a man between 18 and 35 years old with fulminant myocarditis from multisystem inflammatory syndrome in adults (MIS-A) after COVID-19. The rearranged segments are TRBV29-1 and TRBJ1-4; no confident D gene assignment can be made. The sample was left ventricle heart tissue obtained at autopsy. In light of the paper, this sample's cell subset or site label describes: cardiac tissue sample (left or right ventricle, interventricular septum, or pericardium). The DNA sequence is given as TGCAGCGTTGAAGCTATGGGTTCTAATGAAAAACTGTTTTTT. It encodes CSVEAMGSNEKLFF.